The source of this T cell receptor beta chain is a study of blood T cell repertoires in COVID-19. In the study overall: Acute and convalescent COVID-19 samples came from the United States, Italy and Spain. PBMCs, B-cell-depleted T cells, or T cells provided the cDNA or gDNA that made up the material.

In the study's own analysis: Amplifying reference gene primers gave estimates of nucleated cell counts. Clones were sequenced by immunoSEQ multiplex PCR, and TCRdb holds only the in-frame ones, with some missing. From that table come the V and J calls and clone size; the DNA was used to work out D and trimming. Of about 230,000 clones listed, 84% are singletons. This TCR came from a woman aged 40 to 50 who had recovered from COVID-19. Sequencing used peripheral blood.

The CDR3 loop is CASSYSGLTSDSYEQYF. CDR3 sequence (DNA): TGTGCCAGCAGTTACTCGGGGCTGACGTCGGATTCCTACGAGCAGTACTTC. The genes are TRBV6-7 and TRBJ2-7; D is perhaps TRBD1 (5 bases). Being an ORF, TRBV6-7 has a function that is uncertain. This CDR3 is 17 amino acids long. Trimming pared 0 bases from V and 1 base from J, leaving 16 bases between.